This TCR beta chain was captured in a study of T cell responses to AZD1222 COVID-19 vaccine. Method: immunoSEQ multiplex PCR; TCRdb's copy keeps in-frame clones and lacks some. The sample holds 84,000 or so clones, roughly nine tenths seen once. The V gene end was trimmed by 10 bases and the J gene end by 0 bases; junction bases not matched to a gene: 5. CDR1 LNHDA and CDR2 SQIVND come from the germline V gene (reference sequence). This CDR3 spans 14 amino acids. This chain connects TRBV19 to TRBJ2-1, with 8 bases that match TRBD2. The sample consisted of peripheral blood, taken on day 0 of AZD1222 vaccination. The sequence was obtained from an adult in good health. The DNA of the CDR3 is TGTGCCACCAAGAGCGGGAGCTCCTACAATGAGCAGTTCTTC. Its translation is CATKSGSSYNEQFF.